These 19 T cell receptor beta chains were all obtained from the same sample, sequenced in a study of beta chain features in type 1 diabetes. Investigators reverse transcribed all isolated RNA, so they sequenced expressed TCRB transcripts. Profiled with immunoSEQ multiplex PCR; TCRdb holds only in-frame clones, not every one. The repertoire includes about 160,000 clones, about 8.3% of them detected once, and 0.54% sits in the top ten. Findings and caveats of the study: Type 1 diabetes patients had TCRB CDR3s that were shorter (moderately but significantly so) in all four CD4+ subsets.

These receptors' targets are unknown. Specimen: central memory CD4+ T cells from blood. All receptors derive from a woman aged 18-30 years with type 1 diabetes.

The chain carries TRBV15 and TRBJ2-5; TRBD1 matches at 7 bases. The V gene end was trimmed by 5 bases and the J gene end by 3 bases; junction bases not matched to a gene: 9. Germline V gene lookup returns CDR1 LNHNV and CDR2 YYDKDF (reference sequence). The CDR3 loop spans 15 amino acids. For the CDR3, the DNA is TGTGCCACCAGCGTTTCCGGGACAGTAGAAGAGACCCAGTACTTC. It translates to CATSVSGTVEETQYF.

The rearrangement uses TRBV7-2 and TRBJ2-7; 8 nucleotides line up with TRBD2. V lost 4 bases and J lost 3; bases outside the gene matches: 5. Germline V gene sequence: CDR1 SGHTA, CDR2 FQGNSA. The CDR3 sequence is 14 residues long. The CDR3 sequence is CASSSIAGFYEQYF. The CDR3 bases are TGTGCCAGCAGCTCTATAGCGGGATTCTACGAGCAGTACTTC.

This clone was observed a handful of times. The V call is TRBV7-9, the J call TRBJ2-5; D remains unclear. The CDR3 is 11 residues long. Trimming took off 3 bases at V and 3 bases at J, with 2 bases between the two ends. Germline V lookup: CDR1 SEHNR, CDR2 FQNEAQ (reference sequence). This CDR3 reads CASSFKETQYF. In nucleotides, the CDR3 is TGTGCCAGCAGCTTTAAAGAGACCCAGTACTTC.

The rearrangement uses TRBV20-1 and TRBJ2-1; TRBD2 matches at 7 bases. The CDR3 has 11 amino acids. The germline V gene encodes CDR1 DFQATT and CDR2 SNEGSKA (reference sequence). The CDR3 here is CRTLAPNEQFF. CDR3 DNA sequence: TGCAGGACACTAGCGCCGAATGAGCAGTTCTTC.

In this sample, this clone turned up a few times. The CDR3 loop is CATRQPSGANVLTF. CDR3 coding DNA: TGTGCCACCCGACAGCCTTCTGGGGCCAACGTCCTGACTTTC. V is TRBV10-3 and J is TRBJ2-6; the D gene is possibly TRBD1 (5 bases). The CDR3 loop spans 14 amino acids. V shed 10 bases and J shed 1 base, with 11 bases lying between them. The germline CDR1 and CDR2 sequences are ENHRY and SYGVKD.

This chain joins TRBV6-6 and TRBJ1-5; D uncertain. The CDR3 contains 12 residues. Trimming took off 6 bases at V and 4 bases at J, with 7 bases between the two ends. Germline CDR1 and CDR2: MNHNY and SVGAGI (reference sequence). Here the CDR3 reads CASRGPNQPQHF. The CDR3 DNA reads as TGTGCCAGCAGGGGCCCGAATCAGCCCCAGCATTTT.

This clone has a count of ten or more. The chain couples TRBV30 to TRBJ2-1; D possibly corresponds to TRBD1 (6 bases). With 3 bases removed from V and 5 bases from J, the gap between germline ends came to 17 bases. This CDR3 has 15 residues. CDR1 is GTSNPN, CDR2 SVGIG, per germline (reference sequence). The DNA for the CDR3 is TGTGCCTGGAGCGGGGACACATCAGGCAACAATGAGCAGTTCTTC. This encodes CAWSGDTSGNNEQFF.

This clone was counted a few times. The chain couples TRBV18 to TRBJ2-1; 9 positions agree with TRBD1. There are 16 residues in the CDR3. The germline gives CDR1 KGHSH, CDR2 LQKENI. The V and J ends lost 4 bases and 4 bases, in that order; junction bases with no gene match: 8. CDR3 protein: CASSLQPGQGYNEQFF. The CDR3 DNA reads as TGTGCCAGCTCACTCCAGCCGGGACAGGGATACAATGAGCAGTTCTTC.

Only a few counts were recorded for this clone. The chain links TRBV5-4 to TRBJ2-3; D is possibly TRBD1 (6 bases). Trimming shortened V by 4 bases and J by 6 bases, and 15 bases separated the two germline ends. Germline CDR1 SGHNT, CDR2 YYREEE (reference sequence). The CDR3 totals 14 residues. CDR3 loop: CASSIGQRSDTQYF. CDR3 DNA: TGTGCCAGCAGCATAGGACAGCGCTCGGATACGCAGTATTTT.

The gene calls are TRBV5-1 and TRBJ1-2; perhaps TRBD1 as D (6 bases). Germline V gene sequence: CDR1 SGHRS, CDR2 YFSETQ. Trimming pared 5 bases from V and 6 bases from J, leaving 23 bases between. CDR3 size: 16 residues. CDR3: CASSQTPRGPEDGYTF. The CDR3 coding sequence is TGCGCCAGCAGTCAGACCCCCAGGGGTCCCGAGGATGGCTACACCTTC.

The CDR3 loop is CASSQCTWRGPQHF. CDR3 coding DNA: TGCGCCAGCAGTCAATGTACTTGGCGGGGGCCCCAGCATTTT. This chain joins TRBV23-1 and TRBJ1-5; D remains ambiguous. TRBV23-1 falls under the ORF class, with uncertain function. CDR3 length equals 14 residues. V was cut by 1 base and J by 9 bases, with 13 bases left in between.

In its sample, this clone was seen a few times. J is TRBJ2-5 and V is TRBV18, with TRBD1 matching over 7 bases. This CDR3 is built from 12 residues. Germline CDR1 is KGHSH and CDR2 is LQKENI. The V and J ends lost 5 bases and 7 bases, in that order; junction bases with no gene match: 4. CDR3 nucleotides: TGTGCCAGCTCAGAGGGGGCCTCGACCCAGTACTTC. Translating it yields CASSEGASTQYF.

CDR3 sequence reads: CASSPRSGNTYEQYF. CDR3 coding DNA: TGTGCCAGCAGCCCCCGGTCCGGGAATACCTACGAGCAGTACTTC. The gene calls are TRBV7-2 and TRBJ2-7, with a tentative D call TRBD2 (5 bases). This CDR3 is built from 15 residues. V gave up 5 bases and J gave up 2 bases, with 16 bases separating them. The germline V gene has CDR1 SGHTA and CDR2 FQGNSA. The whole variable domain, filled in from reference TRBV7-2 and TRBJ2-7, reads GAGVSQSPSNKVTEKGKDVELRCDPISGHTALYWYRQSLGQGLEFLIYFQGNSAPDKSGLPSDRFSAERTGGSVSTLTIQRTQQEDSAVYLCASSPRSGNTYEQYFGPGTRLTVT.

The chain uses TRBV7-9 and TRBJ1-1, with D uncertain. V lost 5 bases to trimming and J lost 0 bases, with 13 bases between them. Germline lookup yields CDR1 SEHNR and CDR2 FQNEAQ (reference sequence). CDR3 size: 15 residues. The CDR3 DNA follows: TGTGCCAGCAGCGACGACATACTCGTGAACACTGAAGCTTTCTTT. Protein sequence: CASSDDILVNTEAFF.

This sequence joins TRBV4-3 and TRBJ1-6; TRBD1 matches at 8 bases. This CDR3 has 16 residues. V was pared by 4 bases and J by 6 bases, with 8 bases of the junction left unmatched. CDR1 LGHNA and CDR2 YSLEER come from the germline V gene. This CDR3 is CASSPQGAWGNSPLHF. The CDR3 nucleotides read TGCGCCAGCAGCCCGCAGGGGGCATGGGGTAATTCACCCCTCCACTTT.

This clone was seen more than once but under ten times. This rearrangement joins TRBV5-4 to TRBJ2-5, with 11 nucleotides matching TRBD2. Germline CDR1 SGHNT, CDR2 YYREEE (reference sequence). This CDR3 spans 14 amino acids. After removal of 4 bases from V and 3 bases from J, the junction contained 2 bases not matched to a gene. The CDR3 spells CASSPTSGKETQYF. CDR3 DNA sequence: TGTGCCAGCAGCCCGACTAGCGGGAAAGAGACCCAGTACTTC.

The chain is built from TRBV28 and TRBJ2-6; D not certain. Germline V gene sequence: CDR1 MDHEN, CDR2 SYDVKM. V was pared by 4 bases and J by 2 bases, with 6 bases between. The CDR3 sequence is 14 residues long. The CDR3 here is CASSSSTGANVLTF. The CDR3 nucleotides are TGTGCCAGCAGTTCCAGTACTGGGGCCAACGTCCTGACTTTC.

V is TRBV28 and J is TRBJ2-7, with 9 bases identical to TRBD1. V trimming: 5 bases; J trimming: 5 bases; junction bases outside the gene matches: 7. The CDR3 is 14 residues long. CDR1 and CDR2 (germline): MDHEN, SYDVKM. The CDR3 DNA reads TGTGCCAGCAGTCCAGGGACAGGGAAGCACGAGCAGTACTTC. It encodes CASSPGTGKHEQYF.

This clone was picked up a small number of times. The chain is built from TRBV13 and TRBJ1-6, with 7 bases lining up with TRBD1. CDR1 and CDR2 from the germline V gene are PRHDT and FYEKMQ (reference sequence). The CDR3 contains 16 residues. V was pared by 2 bases and J by 9 bases, with 10 bases of the junction left unmatched. The CDR3 reads CASSLRGGASSSPLHF. CDR3 coding DNA: TGTGCCAGCAGCTTAAGAGGGGGCGCATCCAGTTCACCCCTCCACTTT. Complete variable domain (other parts from reference TRBV13 and TRBJ1-6): AAGVIQSPRHLIKEKRETATLKCYPIPRHDTVYWYQQGPGQDPQFLISFYEKMQSDKGSIPDRFSAQQFSDYHSELNMSSLELGDSALYFCASSLRGGASSSPLHFGNGTRLTVT.